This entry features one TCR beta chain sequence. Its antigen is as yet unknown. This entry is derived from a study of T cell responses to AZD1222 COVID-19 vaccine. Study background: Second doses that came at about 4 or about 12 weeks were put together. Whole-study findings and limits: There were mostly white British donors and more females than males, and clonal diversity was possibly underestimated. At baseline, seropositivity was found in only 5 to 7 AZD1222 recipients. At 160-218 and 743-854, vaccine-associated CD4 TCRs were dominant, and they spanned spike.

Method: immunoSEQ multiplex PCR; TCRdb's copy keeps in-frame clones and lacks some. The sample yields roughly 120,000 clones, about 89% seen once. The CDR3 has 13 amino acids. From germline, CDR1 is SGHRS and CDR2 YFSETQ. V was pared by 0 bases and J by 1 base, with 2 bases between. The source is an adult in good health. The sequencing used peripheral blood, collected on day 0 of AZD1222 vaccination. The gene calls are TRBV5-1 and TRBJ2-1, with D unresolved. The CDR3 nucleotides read TGCGCCAGCAGCTTGGAGTCCTACAATGAGCAGTTCTTC. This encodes CASSLESYNEQFF. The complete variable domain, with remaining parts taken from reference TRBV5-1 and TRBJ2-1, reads KAGVTQTPRYLIKTRGQQVTLSCSPISGHRSVSWYQQTPGQGLQFLFEYFSETQRNKGNFPGRFSGRQFSNSRSEMNVSTLELGDSALYLCASSLESYNEQFFGPGTRLTVL.